The entry below describes one T cell receptor beta chain. The antigen is unknown. The PCR employed 60 Vbeta primers together with 13 Jbeta primers. The method was immunoSEQ multiplex PCR; TCRdb's version includes in-frame clones alone and lacks a portion of them. The sample lists about 200,000 clones, about four fifths occurring once. This sample was taken from a study of cytomegalovirus exposure and HLA in healthy donors. Study results and limitations: Researchers catalogued 164 TCR beta chains as cytomegalovirus-associated.

In germline, CDR1 is SGHNT, CDR2 YENEEA. This CDR3 region has 15 residues. V lost 1 base and J lost 2; bases outside the gene matches: 3. Sequenced input: PBMCs. This receptor was identified in a male donor in good health and CMV-seropositive. This chain joins TRBV11-3 and TRBJ2-3; 7 bases agree with TRBD1. The CDR3 DNA sequence: TGTGCCAGCAGCTTAGCAGGGGGAGTCACAGATACGCAGTATTTT. Translating it yields CASSLAGGVTDTQYF.